This T cell receptor (beta chain) was identified in a study of shared clonotypes between healthy human individuals (dated by TCRdb to 2018 to 2021). About the study as a whole: The cohort included a few men and a couple of women between 18 and 49 years of age. Between about 0.8 and 9 billion PBMCs per donor were obtained by leukapheresis. Different laboratories and diverse techniques were used to prepare libraries and sequence TCR repertoires, to increase sequencing depth and limit assay-specific biases. Per donor, three plates each were used for CD4 naive and CD4 memory, two for CD8 naive, and one for CD8 memory. The study deeply sequenced blood TCR repertoires of five healthy adults to estimate repertoire size and the extent of clonotype sharing between individuals.

General conclusions and limits of the study: Rarefaction of sorted-subset datasets indicated incomplete sequencing despite the large sequencing depth. Compared with non-shared clonotypes, clonotypes shared by all four sorted-subset donors had higher generation probabilities. Pairwise subsampling indicated that sequencing depth was expected to affect the degree of clonotype sharing among donors. About 4.5% of naive CD4, 3.5% of naive CD8, roughly 2.4% of memory CD4, and 0.4% of memory CD8 clonotypes were shared across several donors. The genetic and exposure-history diversity represented was limited by the small number of donors. Naive subsets generally had larger estimated clonotype richness than memory subsets. Sampling was limited to blood, and TCR repertoires in tissue likely differ from TCR repertoires in blood.

Using the deep immunoSEQ assay, multiplex PCR amplified TCR CDR3 regions from genomic DNA. Extracted genomic DNA from each cell subset was spread evenly across all wells of several immunoSEQ 96-well plates, with each plate serving as a replicate. For sorted subsets, each replicate PCR was loaded with about 0.2 ug genomic DNA, equivalent to 25,000 to 30,000 T cell genomes. Purified libraries were quantified with a Qubit 3.0 fluorometer, sized on a Bioanalyzer 2100, and re-quantified with the KAPA Library Quantification kit. Every immunoSEQ 96-well plate was sequenced on a separate single-read 150-cycle Illumina NextSeq 550 flow cell. Concerning the study's data processing: Because only junctional sequences without quality scores were contained in the immunoSEQ output, filtering matching that applied to full-length reads could not be performed. Sequences were annotated with PyIR, a Python wrapper for IgBLAST v1.9, and V/J genes and CDR3 were assigned using IMGT germline references. Any read was removed if the V/J assignment was weak (E-value above 1e-6), the CDR3 was missing, or the read contained stop codons, out-of-frame junctions, or ambiguous translated residues. V3J clonotypes were defined as sequences sharing the same inferred V gene, J gene, and CDR3 amino acid sequence. The percentage overlap between two repertoires was calculated by dividing the number of shared unique clonotypes by the size of the smaller repertoire. Three approaches were used to assess repertoire richness: RTK rarefaction, the Chao1 estimator, and Recon v2.1 estimates of unobserved clonotypes. OLGA was used to compute generation probabilities for all TCRbeta clonotypes that the gDNA method yielded from a handful of donors. What TCRdb holds here is the immuneACCESS table cut down to in-frame rearrangements. Part of the clones is not present; checked against another copy, under half of the missing clones reflect an unresolved V gene, and the others are unexplained. V and J calls plus clone size are reproduced from that table; the DNA served to infer D and trimming. In all, the sample holds 2 million to 2.5 million clones, and more than 85% of those were seen once. The top ten clonotypes cover approximately 0.35% of the sample.

The donors were healthy, HIV-negative adults who had no recently reported acute infections or vaccinations. Every donor was a Caucasian adult residing in Nashville, Tennessee, USA. Magnetic negative selection was used to enrich CD4+ T cells, after which naive cells were positively selected on CD45RA and the negative fraction became the memory subset. Blood was collected by leukapheresis, and PBMCs were isolated by Ficoll-Histopaque density gradient centrifugation and then cryopreserved in liquid nitrogen vapor phase. Purity and quantity of every magnetically sorted T cell population were checked by analytical flow cytometry. Each sorted fraction had its genomic DNA isolated and then quantified by UV absorbance on a Nanodrop 2000c. Concerning this clone: Its antigen target is currently unknown. Within one base of it there is no much larger clone, and no base qualities were kept.

The receptor comes from a man between 18 and 35 years old in good health. Some clones in this sample may be carry-over from other donors' samples. The sample comprised naive CD4+ T cells from PBMCs. The sample's cell subset or site label, decoded: CD45RA+ positively selected.

The CDR3 reads CSVEGGRAGTGELFF. The DNA sequence is given as TGCAGCGTTGAGGGCGGGAGGGCCGGGACCGGGGAGCTGTTTTTT. The sequence is built from TRBV29-1 and TRBJ2-2; 9 middle bases align to TRBD2. From the cysteine through the phenylalanine, the CDR3 covers 15 amino acids. Only the CDR3 portion is preserved as DNA: 45 bases, with reading frame beginning at the first base. From the germline V gene, CDR1 is SQVTM and CDR2 is ANQGSEA. Germline trimming amounts to 3 bases on V and 5 bases on J, with 7 as the count of junction bases outside the gene matches.